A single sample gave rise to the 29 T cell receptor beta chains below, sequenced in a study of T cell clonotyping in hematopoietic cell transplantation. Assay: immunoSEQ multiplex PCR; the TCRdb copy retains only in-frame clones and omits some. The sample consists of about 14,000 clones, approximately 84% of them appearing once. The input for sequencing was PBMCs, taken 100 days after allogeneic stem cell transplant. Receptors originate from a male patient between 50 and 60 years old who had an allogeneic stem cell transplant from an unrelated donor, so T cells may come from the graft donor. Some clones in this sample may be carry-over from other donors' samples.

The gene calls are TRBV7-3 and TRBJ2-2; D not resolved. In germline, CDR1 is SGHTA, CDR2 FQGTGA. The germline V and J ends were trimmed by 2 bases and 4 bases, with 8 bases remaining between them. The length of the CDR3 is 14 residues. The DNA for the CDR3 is TGTGCCAGCAGCTTATGGGCGAGCACCGGGGAGCTGTTTTTT. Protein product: CASSLWASTGELFF.

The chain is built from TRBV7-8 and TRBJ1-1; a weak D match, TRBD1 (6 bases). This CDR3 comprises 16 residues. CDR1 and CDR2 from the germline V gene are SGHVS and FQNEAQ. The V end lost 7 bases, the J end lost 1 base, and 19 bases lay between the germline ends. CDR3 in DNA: TGTGCCAGCACTCCACTAGGGGGGAGAGAGAACACTGAAGCTTTCTTT. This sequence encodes CASTPLGGRENTEAFF.

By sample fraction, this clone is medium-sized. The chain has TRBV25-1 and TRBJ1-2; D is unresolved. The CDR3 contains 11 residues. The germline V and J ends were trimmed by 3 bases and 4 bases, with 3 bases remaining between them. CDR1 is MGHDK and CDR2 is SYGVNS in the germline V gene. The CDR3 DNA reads TGTGCCAGCAGTGACACCTATGGCTACACCTTC. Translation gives CASSDTYGYTF.

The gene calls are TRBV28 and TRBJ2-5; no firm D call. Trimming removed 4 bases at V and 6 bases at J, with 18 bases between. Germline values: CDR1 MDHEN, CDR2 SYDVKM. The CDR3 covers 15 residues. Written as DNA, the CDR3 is TGTGCCAGCAGTTCCTCGACATTCTCACAAAAGACCCAGTACTTC. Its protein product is CASSSSTFSQKTQYF.

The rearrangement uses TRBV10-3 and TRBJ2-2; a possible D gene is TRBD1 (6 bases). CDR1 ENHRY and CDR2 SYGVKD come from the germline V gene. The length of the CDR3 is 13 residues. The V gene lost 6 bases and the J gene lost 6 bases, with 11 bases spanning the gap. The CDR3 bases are TGTGCCATCAGCATACAGGGAGCCGGGGAGCTGTTTTTT. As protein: CAISIQGAGELFF.

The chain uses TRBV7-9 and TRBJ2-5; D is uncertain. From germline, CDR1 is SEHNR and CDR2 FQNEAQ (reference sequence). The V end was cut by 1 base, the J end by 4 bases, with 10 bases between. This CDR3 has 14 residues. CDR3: CASSLGASSETQYF. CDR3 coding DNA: TGTGCCAGCAGCTTAGGGGCTAGTTCAGAGACCCAGTACTTC. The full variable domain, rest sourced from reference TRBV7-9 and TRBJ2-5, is DTGVSQNPRHKITKRGQNVTFRCDPISEHNRLYWYRQTLGQGPEFLTYFQNEAQLEKSRLLSDRFSAERPKGSFSTLEIQRTEQGDSAMYLCASSLGASSETQYFGPGTRLLVL.

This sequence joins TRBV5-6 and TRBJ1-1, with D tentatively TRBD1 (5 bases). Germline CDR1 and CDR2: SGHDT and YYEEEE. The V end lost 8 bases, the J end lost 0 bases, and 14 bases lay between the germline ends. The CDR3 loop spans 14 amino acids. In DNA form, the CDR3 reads TGTGCCAGTGAGGGGATCGGAATGAACACTGAAGCTTTCTTT. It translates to CASEGIGMNTEAFF.

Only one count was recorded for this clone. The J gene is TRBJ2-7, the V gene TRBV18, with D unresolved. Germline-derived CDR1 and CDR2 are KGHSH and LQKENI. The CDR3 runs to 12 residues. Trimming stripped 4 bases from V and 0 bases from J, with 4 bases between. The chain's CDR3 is CASSLSSYEQYF. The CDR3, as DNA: TGTGCCAGCTCACTGTCCTCCTACGAGCAGTACTTC. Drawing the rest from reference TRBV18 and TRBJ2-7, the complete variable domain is NAGVMQNPRHLVRRRGQEARLRCSPMKGHSHVYWYRQLPEEGLKFMVYLQKENIIDESGMPKERFSAEFPKEGPSILRIQQVVRGDSAAYFCASSLSSYEQYFGPGTRLTVT.

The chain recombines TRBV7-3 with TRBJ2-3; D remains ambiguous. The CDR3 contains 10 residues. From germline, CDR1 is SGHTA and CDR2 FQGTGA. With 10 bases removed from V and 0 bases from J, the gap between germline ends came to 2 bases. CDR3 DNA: TGTGCCACAAGCACAGATACGCAGTATTTT. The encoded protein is CATSTDTQYF.

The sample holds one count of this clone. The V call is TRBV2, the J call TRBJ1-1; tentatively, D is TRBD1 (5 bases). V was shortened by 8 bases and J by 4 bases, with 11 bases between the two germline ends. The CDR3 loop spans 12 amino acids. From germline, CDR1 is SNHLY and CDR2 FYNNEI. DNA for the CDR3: TGTGCCAGCCTAGGGGAGCGCACTGAAGCTTTCTTT. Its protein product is CASLGERTEAFF.

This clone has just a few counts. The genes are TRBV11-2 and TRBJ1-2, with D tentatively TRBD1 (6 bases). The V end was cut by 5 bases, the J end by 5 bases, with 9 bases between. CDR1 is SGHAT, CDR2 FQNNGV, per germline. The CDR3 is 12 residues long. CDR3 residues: CASSAGAYGYTF. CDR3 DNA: TGTGCCAGCAGCGCAGGGGCTTATGGCTACACCTTC.

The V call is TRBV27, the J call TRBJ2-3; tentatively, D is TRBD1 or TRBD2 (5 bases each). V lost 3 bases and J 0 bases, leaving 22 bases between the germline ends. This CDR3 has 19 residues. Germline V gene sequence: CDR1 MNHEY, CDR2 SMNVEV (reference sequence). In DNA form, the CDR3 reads TGTGCCAGCAGTTTTTGGGGACGCCGAGCTTCCACTAGCACAGATACGCAGTATTTT. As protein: CASSFWGRRASTSTDTQYF.

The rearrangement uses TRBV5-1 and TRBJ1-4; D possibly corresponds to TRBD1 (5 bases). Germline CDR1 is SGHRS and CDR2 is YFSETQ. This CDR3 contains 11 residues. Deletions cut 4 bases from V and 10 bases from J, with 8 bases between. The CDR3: CASSTGRKLFF. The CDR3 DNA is TGCGCCAGCAGCACGGGGCGAAAACTGTTTTTT.

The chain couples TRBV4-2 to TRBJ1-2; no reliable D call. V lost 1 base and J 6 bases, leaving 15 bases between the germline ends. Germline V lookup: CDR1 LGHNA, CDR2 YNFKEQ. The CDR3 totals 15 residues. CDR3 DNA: TGTGCCAGCAGCCAAGTCGCGGTATCCGGGGATGGCTACACCTTC. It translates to CASSQVAVSGDGYTF.

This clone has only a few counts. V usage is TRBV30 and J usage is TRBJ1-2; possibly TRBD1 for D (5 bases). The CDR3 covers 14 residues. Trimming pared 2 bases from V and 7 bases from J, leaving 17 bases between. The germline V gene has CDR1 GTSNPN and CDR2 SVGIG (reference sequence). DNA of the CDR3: TGTGCCTGGAGTTCCCGGGGGACGATGGGTGGCTACACCTTC. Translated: CAWSSRGTMGGYTF. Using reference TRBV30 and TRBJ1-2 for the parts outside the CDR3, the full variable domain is SQTIHQWPATLVQPVGSPLSLECTVEGTSNPNLYWYRQAAGRGLQLLFYSVGIGQISSEVPQNLSASRPQDRQFILSSKKLLLSDSGFYLCAWSSRGTMGGYTFGSGTRLTVV.

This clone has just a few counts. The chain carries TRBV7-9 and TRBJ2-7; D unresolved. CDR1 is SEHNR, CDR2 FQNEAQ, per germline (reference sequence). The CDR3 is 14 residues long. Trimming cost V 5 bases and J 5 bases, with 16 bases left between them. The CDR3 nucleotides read TGTGCCAGCAGCCTATTCACCCGAGAGGACGAGCAGTACTTC. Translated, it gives CASSLFTREDEQYF.

The CDR3 spells CASSVVRDRGSESNQPQHF. CDR3 DNA sequence: TGTGCCAGCAGCGTAGTTAGGGACAGGGGTAGTGAGAGCAATCAGCCCCAGCATTTT. This chain uses TRBV9 with TRBJ1-5, with 10 bases matching TRBD1. This CDR3 is 19 amino acids long. Unmatched junction bases numbered 10, after V lost 0 bases and J lost 1 base. Germline V gene data show CDR1 as SGDLS and CDR2 as YYNGEE.

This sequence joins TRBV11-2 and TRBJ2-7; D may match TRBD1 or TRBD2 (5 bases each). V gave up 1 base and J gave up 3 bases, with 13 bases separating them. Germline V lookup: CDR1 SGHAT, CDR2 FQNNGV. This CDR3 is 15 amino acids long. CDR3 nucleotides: TGTGCCAGCAGCTTAGTTGGGGACGGAGGCTACGAGCAGTACTTC. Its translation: CASSLVGDGGYEQYF.

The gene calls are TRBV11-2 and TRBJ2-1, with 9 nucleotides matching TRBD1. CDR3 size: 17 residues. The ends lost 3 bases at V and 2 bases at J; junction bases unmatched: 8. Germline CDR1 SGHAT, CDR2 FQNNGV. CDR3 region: CASSFRVGTGTYNEQFF. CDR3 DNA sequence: TGTGCCAGCAGCTTCCGGGTCGGGACAGGGACCTACAATGAGCAGTTCTTC.

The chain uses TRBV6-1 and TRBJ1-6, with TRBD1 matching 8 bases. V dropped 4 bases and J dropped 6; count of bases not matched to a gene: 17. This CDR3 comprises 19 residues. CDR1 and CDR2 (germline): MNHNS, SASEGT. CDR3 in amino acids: CASSGRTPTGGAPNSPLHF. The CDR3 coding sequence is TGTGCCAGCAGTGGACGGACCCCAACAGGGGGGGCGCCTAATTCACCCCTCCACTTT.

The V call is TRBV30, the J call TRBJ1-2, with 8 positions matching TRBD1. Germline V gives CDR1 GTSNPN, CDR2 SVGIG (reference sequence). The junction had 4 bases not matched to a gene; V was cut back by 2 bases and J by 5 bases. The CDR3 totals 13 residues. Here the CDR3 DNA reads TGTGCCTGGAGTCGGGACAGGCCATATGGCTACACCTTC. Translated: CAWSRDRPYGYTF.

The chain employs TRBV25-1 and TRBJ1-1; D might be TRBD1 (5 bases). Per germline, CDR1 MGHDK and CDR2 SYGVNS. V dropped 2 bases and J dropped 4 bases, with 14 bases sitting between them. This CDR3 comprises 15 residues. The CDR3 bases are TGTGCCAGCAGTGAAATAGGGGACTTGTTCACTGAAGCTTTCTTT. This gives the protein CASSEIGDLFTEAFF.

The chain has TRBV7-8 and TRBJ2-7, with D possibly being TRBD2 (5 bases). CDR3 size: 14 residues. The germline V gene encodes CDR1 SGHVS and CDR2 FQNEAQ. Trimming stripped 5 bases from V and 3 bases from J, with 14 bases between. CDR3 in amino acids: CASSQRVGGYEQYF. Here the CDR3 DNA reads TGTGCCAGCAGCCAGAGGGTGGGTGGCTACGAGCAGTACTTC.

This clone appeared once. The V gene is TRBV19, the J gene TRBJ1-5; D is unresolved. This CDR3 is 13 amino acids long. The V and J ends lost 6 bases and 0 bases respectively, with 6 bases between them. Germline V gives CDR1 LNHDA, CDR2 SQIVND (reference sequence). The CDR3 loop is CASREASNQPQHF. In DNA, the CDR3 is TGTGCCAGTAGGGAGGCTAGCAATCAGCCCCAGCATTTT.

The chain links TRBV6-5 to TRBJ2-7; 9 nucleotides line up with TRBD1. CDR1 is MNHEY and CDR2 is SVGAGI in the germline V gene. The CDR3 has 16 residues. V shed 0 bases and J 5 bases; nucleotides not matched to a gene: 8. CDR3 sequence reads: CASSYSSGTGSDEQYF. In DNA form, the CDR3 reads TGTGCCAGCAGTTACTCGTCCGGGACAGGGAGTGACGAGCAGTACTTC.

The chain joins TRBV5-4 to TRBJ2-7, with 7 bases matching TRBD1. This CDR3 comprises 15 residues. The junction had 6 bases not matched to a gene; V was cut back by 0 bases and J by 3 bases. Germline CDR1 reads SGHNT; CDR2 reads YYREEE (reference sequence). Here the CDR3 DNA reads TGTGCCAGCAGCTTGGTCAGGGGGAATTACTACGAGCAGTACTTC. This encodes CASSLVRGNYYEQYF.

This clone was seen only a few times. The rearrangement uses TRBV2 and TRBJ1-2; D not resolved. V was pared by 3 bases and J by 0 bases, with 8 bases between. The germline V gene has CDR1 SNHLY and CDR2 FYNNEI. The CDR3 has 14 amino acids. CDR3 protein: CASSERTPNYGYTF. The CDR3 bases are TGTGCCAGCAGTGAGAGGACCCCTAACTATGGCTACACCTTC.

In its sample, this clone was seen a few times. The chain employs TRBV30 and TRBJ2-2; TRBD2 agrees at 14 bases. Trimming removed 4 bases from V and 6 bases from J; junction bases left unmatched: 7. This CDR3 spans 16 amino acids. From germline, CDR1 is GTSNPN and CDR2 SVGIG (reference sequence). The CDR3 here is CAWMWGTSGSAGELFF. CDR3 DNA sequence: TGTGCCTGGATGTGGGGGACTAGCGGGAGTGCCGGGGAGCTGTTTTTT.

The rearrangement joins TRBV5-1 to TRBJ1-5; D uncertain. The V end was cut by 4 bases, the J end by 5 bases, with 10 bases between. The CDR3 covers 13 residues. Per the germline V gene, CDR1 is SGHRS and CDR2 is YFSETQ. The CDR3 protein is CASSLNADQPQHF. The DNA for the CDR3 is TGCGCCAGCAGCCTAAACGCGGATCAGCCCCAGCATTTT.